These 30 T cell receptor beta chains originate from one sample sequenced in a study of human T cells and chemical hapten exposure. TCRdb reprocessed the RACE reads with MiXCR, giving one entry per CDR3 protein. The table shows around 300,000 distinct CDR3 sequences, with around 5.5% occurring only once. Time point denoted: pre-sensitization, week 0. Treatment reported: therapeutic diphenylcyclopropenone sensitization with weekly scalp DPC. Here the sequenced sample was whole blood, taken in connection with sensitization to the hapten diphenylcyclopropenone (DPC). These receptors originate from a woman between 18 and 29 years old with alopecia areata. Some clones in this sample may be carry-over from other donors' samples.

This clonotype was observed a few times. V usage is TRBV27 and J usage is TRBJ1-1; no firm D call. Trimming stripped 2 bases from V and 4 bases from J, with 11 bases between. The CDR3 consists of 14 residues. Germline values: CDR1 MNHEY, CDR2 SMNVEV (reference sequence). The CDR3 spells CASSLISVGTEAFF. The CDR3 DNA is TGTGCCAGCAGTTTAATATCGGTGGGCACTGAAGCTTTCTTT.

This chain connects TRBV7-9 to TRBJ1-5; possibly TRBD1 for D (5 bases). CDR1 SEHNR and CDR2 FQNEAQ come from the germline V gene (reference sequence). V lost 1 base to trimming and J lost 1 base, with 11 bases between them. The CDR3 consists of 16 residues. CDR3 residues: CASSLVTGPSNQPQHF. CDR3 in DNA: TGTGCCAGCAGCTTAGTAACGGGACCCAGCAATCAGCCCCAGCATTTT.

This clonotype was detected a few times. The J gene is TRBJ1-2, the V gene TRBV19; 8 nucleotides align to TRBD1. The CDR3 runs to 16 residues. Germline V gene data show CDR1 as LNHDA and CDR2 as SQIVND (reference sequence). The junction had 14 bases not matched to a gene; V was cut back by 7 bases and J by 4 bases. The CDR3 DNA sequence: TGTGCCAGTACCCTGATCCAGGGGGCTAACGGCTATGGCTACACCTTC. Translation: CASTLIQGANGYGYTF.

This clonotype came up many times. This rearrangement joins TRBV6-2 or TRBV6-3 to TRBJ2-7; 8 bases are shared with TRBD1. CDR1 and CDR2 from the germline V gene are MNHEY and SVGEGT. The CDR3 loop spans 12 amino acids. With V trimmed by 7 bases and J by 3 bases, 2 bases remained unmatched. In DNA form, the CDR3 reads TGTGCCAGCACAGACAGGGGCTACGAGCAGTACTTC. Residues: CASTDRGYEQYF.

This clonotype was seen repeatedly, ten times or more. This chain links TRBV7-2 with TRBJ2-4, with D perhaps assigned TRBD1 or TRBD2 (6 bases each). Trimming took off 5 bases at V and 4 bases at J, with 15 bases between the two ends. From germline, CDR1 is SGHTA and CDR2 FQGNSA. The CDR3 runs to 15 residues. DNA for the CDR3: TGTGCCAGCAGCACCGGGGGCAGTTCGAAAAACATTCAGTACTTC. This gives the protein CASSTGGSSKNIQYF. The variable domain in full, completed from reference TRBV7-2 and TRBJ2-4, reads GAGVSQSPSNKVTEKGKDVELRCDPISGHTALYWYRQSLGQGLEFLIYFQGNSAPDKSGLPSDRFSAERTGGSVSTLTIQRTQQEDSAVYLCASSTGGSSKNIQYFGAGTRLSVL.

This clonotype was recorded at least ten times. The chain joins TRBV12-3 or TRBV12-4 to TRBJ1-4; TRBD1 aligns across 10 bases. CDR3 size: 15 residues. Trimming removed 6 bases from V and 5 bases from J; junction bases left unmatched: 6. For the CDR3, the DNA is TGTGCCAGCAGCCGGGGACAGGGGAGAAATGAAAAACTGTTTTTT. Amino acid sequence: CASSRGQGRNEKLFF.

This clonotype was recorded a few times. In DNA, the CDR3 is TGTGCCAGCAGTGAATACCCGGGACCCCTCGGGAACACTGAAGCTTTCTTT. It codes for CASSEYPGPLGNTEAFF. This chain uses TRBV25-1 with TRBJ1-1; tentative D call: TRBD1 (5 bases). Germline V gives CDR1 MGHDK, CDR2 SYGVNS. V was shortened by 0 bases and J by 1 base, with 15 bases between the two germline ends. This CDR3 has 17 amino acids.

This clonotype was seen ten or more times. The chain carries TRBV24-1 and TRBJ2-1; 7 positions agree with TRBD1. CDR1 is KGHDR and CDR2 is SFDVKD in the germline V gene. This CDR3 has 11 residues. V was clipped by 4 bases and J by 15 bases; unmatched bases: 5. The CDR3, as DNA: TGTGCCACCAGTGACCCAGGGGGTACGTTCTTC. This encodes CATSDPGGTFF.

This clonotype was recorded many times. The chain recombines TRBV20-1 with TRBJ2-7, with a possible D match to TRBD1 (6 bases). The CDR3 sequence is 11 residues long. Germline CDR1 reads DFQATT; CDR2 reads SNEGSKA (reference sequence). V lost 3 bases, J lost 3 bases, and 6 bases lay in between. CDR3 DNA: TGCAGTGCTAGGGACAGCTACGAGCAGTACTTC. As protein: CSARDSYEQYF.

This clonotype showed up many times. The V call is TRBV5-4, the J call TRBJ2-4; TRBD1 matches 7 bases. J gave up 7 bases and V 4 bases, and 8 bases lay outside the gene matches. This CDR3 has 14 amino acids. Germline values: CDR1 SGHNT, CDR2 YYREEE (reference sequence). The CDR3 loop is CASSPTGILNIQYF. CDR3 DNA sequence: TGTGCCAGCAGCCCGACAGGGATCCTGAACATTCAGTACTTC.

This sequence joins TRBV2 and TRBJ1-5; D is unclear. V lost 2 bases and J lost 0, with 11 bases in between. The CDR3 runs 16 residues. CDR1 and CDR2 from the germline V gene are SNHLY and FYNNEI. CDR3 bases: TGTGCCAGCAGTGAACGGACTCTTTATAGCAATCAGCCCCAGCATTTT. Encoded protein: CASSERTLYSNQPQHF.

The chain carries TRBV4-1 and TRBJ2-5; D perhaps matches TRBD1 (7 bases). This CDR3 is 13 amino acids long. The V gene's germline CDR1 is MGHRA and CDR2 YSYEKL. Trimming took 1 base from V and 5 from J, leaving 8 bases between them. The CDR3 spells CASSQAGGETQYF. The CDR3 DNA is TGCGCCAGCAGCCAAGCAGGGGGGGAGACCCAGTACTTC.

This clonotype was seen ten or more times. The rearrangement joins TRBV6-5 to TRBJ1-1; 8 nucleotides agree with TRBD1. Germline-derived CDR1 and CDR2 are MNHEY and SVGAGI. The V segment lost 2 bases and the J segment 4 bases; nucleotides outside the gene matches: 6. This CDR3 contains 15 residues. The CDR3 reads CASSYDRGRGTEAFF. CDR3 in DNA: TGTGCCAGCAGTTACGACAGGGGAAGGGGCACTGAAGCTTTCTTT.

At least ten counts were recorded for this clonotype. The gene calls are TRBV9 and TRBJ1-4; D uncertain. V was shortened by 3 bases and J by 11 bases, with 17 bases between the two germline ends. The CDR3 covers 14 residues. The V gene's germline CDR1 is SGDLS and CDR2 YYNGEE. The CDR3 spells CASSESHERGKLFF. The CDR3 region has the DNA TGTGCCAGCAGCGAATCTCATGAAAGAGGGAAACTGTTTTTT.

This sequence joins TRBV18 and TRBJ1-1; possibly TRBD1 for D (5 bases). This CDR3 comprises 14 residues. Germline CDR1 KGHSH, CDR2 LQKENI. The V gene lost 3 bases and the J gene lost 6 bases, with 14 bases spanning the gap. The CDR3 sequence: CASSPEPGFAEAFF. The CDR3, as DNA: TGTGCCAGCTCACCGGAGCCAGGGTTCGCTGAAGCTTTCTTT.

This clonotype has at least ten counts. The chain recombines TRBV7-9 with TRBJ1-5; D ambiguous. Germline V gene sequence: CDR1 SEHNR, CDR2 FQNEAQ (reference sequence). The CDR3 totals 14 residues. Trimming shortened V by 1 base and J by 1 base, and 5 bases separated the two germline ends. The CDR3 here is CASSLGRSNQPQHF. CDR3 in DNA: TGTGCCAGCAGCTTAGGAAGGAGCAATCAGCCCCAGCATTTT.

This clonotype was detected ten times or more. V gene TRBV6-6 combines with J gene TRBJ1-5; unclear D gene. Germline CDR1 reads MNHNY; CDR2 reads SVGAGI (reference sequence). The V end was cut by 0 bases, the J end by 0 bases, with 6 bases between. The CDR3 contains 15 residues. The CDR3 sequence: CASSYSTYSNQPQHF. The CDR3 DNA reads TGTGCCAGCAGTTACTCCACCTATAGCAATCAGCCCCAGCATTTT.

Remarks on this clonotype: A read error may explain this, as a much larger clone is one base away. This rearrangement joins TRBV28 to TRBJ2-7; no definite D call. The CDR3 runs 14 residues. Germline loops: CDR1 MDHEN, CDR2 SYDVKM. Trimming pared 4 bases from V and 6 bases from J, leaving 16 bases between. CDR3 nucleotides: TGTGCCAGCAGTTCGCGACGGTCAGAACCCGAGCAGTACTTC. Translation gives CASSSRRSEPEQYF.

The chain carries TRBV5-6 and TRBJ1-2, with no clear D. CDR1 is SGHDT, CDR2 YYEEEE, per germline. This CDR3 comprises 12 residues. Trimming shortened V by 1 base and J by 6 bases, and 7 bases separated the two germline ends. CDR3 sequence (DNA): TGTGCCAGCAGCTTGAAAGACGATGGCTACACCTTC. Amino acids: CASSLKDDGYTF.

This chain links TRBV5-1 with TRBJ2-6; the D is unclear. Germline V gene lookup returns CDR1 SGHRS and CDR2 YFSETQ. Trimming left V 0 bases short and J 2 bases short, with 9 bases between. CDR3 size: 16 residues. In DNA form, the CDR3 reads TGCGCCAGCAGCTTGGACGGGCAGGCTGGGGCCAACGTCCTGACTTTC. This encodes CASSLDGQAGANVLTF.

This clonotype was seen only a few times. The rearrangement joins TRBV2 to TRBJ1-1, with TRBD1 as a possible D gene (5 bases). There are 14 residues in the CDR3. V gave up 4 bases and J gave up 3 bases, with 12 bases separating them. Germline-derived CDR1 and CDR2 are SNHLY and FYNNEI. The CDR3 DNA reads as TGTGCCAGCAGTGGAGGGGTAGGGGACACTGAAGCTTTCTTT. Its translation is CASSGGVGDTEAFF.

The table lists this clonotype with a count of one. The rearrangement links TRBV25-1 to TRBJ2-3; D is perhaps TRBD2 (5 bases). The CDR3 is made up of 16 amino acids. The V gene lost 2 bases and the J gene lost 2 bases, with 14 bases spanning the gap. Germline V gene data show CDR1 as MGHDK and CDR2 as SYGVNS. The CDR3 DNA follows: TGTGCCAGCAGTGAAGGGGTCACTGGACTCACAGATACGCAGTATTTT. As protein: CASSEGVTGLTDTQYF.

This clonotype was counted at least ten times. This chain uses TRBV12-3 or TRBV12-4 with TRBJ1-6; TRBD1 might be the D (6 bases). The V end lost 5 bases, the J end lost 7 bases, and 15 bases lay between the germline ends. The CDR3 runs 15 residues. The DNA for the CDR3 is TGTGCCAGCAGTACCGTCTGGGGGCTGAATTCACCCCTCCACTTT. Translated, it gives CASSTVWGLNSPLHF.

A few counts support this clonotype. CDR3 sequence: CASSTHRDMDLNSPLHF. CDR3 coding DNA: TGTGCCAGCAGTACGCACCGGGACATGGACCTCAATTCACCCCTCCACTTT. The chain recombines TRBV28 with TRBJ1-6, with D perhaps matching TRBD1 (6 bases). CDR3 length: 17 residues. Germline CDR1 is MDHEN and CDR2 is SYDVKM. With 5 bases removed from V and 7 bases from J, the gap between germline ends came to 21 bases.

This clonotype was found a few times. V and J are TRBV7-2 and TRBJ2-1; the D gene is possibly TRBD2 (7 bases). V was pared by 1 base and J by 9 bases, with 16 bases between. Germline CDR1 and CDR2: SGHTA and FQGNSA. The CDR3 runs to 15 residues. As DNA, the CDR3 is TGTGCCAGCAGCTTAGTGGGGGGGGCTCCGGTTGAGCAGTTCTTC. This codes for CASSLVGGAPVEQFF.

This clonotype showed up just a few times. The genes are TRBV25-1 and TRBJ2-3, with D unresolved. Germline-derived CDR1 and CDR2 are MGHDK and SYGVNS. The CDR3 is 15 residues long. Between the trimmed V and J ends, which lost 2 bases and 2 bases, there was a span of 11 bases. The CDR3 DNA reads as TGTGCCAGCAGTGAAAGTCTAGAAGTCACAGATACGCAGTATTTT. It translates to CASSESLEVTDTQYF.

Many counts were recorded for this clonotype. In DNA form, the CDR3 reads TGCAGCGTTGAGATCGGGGATGCAGATACGCAGTATTTT. This encodes CSVEIGDADTQYF. J is TRBJ2-3 and V is TRBV29-1; the D gene is possibly TRBD2 (5 bases). Germline assignment: CDR1 SQVTM and CDR2 ANQGSEA. The CDR3 loop spans 13 amino acids. With 3 bases removed from V and 4 bases from J, the gap between germline ends came to 11 bases.

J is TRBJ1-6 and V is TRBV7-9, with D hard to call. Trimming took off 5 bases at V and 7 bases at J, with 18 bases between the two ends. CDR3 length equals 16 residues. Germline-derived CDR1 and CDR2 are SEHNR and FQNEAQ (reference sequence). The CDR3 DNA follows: TGTGCCAGCAGCCGACTTCTTCCCGGGAAGAATTCACCCCTCCACTTT. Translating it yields CASSRLLPGKNSPLHF.

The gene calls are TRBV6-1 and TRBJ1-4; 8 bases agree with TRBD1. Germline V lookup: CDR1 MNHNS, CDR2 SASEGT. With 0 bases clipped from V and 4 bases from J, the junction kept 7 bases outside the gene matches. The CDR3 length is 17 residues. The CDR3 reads CASSEAEGDRYNEKLFF. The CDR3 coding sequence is TGTGCCAGCAGTGAAGCAGAGGGGGACAGGTATAATGAAAAACTGTTTTTT.

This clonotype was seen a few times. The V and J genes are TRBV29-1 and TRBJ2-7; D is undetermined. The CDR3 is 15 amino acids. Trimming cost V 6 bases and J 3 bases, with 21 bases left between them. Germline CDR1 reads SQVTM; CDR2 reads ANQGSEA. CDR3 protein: CSVTDSQSLYYEQYF. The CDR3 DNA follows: TGCAGCGTCACGGATTCGCAATCGTTATACTACGAGCAGTACTTC.